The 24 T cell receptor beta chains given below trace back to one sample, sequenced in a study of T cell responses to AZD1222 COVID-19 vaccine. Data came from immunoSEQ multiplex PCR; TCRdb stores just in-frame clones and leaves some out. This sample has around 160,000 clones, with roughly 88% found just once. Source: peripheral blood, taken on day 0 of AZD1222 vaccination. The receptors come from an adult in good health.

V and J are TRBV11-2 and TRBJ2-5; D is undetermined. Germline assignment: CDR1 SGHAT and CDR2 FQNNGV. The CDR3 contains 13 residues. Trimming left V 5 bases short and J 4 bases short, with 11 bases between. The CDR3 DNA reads TGTGCCAGCAGCCGCGTCTATGGAGAGACCCAGTACTTC. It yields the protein CASSRVYGETQYF.

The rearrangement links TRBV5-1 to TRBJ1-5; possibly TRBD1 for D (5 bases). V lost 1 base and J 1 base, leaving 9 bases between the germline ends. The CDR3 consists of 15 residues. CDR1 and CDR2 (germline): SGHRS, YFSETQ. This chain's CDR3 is CASSLTAGSNQPQHF. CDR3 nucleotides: TGCGCCAGCAGCTTGACGGCAGGGAGCAATCAGCCCCAGCATTTT.

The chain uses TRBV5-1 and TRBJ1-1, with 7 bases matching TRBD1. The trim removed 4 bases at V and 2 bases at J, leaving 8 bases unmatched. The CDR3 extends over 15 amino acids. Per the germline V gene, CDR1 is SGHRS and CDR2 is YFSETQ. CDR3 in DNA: TGCGCCAGCAGCGCGGGTAACAGGGGCAACACTGAAGCTTTCTTT. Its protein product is CASSAGNRGNTEAFF.

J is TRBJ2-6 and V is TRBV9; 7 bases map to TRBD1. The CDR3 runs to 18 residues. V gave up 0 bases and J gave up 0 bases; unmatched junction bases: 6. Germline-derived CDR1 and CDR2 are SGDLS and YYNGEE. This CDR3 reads CASSVGTGLYSGANVLTF. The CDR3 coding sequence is TGTGCCAGCAGCGTAGGGACAGGTCTCTACTCTGGGGCCAACGTCCTGACTTTC.

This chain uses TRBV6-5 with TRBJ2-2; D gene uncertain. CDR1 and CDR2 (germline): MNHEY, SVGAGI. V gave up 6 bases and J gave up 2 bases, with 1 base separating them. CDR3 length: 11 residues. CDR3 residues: CASSNTGELFF. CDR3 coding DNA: TGTGCCAGCAGCAACACCGGGGAGCTGTTTTTT.

The CDR3 DNA reads TGTGCCAGCAGTTCATCAGGGGGCCTTGGGCACACTGAAGCTTTCTTT. It translates to CASSSSGGLGHTEAFF. The chain employs TRBV28 and TRBJ1-1; 8 bases align to TRBD1. The CDR3 runs to 16 residues. V dropped 4 bases and J dropped 3; count of bases not matched to a gene: 10. CDR1 and CDR2 (germline): MDHEN, SYDVKM.

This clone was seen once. DNA for the CDR3: TGTGCCAGCAGCTTGAACCGAGAGGAGCAGTTCTTC. It is translated as CASSLNREEQFF. The J gene is TRBJ2-1, the V gene TRBV7-3, with D unresolved. The V and J ends lost 3 bases and 10 bases respectively, with 10 bases between them. The CDR3 extends over 12 amino acids. Germline V gene sequence: CDR1 SGHTA, CDR2 FQGTGA.

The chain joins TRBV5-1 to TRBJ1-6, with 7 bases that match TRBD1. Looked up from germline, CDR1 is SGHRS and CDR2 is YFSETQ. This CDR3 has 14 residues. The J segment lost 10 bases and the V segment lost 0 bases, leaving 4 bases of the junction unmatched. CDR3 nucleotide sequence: TGCGCCAGCAGCTTGGTAGGGGGCCAATCACCCCTCCACTTT. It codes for CASSLVGGQSPLHF.

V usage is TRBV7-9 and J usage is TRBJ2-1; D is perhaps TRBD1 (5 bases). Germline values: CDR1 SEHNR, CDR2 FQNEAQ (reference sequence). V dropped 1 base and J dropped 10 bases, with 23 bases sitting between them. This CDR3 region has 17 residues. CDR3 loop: CASSLEKWGASNIEQFF. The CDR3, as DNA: TGTGCCAGCAGCTTAGAGAAGTGGGGCGCCTCCAATATCGAGCAGTTCTTC.

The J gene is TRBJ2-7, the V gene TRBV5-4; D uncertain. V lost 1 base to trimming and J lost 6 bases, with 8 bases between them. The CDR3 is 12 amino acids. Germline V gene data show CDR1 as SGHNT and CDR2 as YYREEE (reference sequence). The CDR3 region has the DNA TGTGCCAGCAGCTTGCTCCCTCGCGAGCAGTACTTC. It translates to CASSLLPREQYF.

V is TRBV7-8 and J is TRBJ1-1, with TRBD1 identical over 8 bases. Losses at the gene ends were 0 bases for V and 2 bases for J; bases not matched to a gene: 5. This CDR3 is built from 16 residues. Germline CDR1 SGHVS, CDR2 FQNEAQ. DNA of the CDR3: TGTGCCAGCAGCTTAGCGCGGGGACAGGCCAACACTGAAGCTTTCTTT. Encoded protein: CASSLARGQANTEAFF.

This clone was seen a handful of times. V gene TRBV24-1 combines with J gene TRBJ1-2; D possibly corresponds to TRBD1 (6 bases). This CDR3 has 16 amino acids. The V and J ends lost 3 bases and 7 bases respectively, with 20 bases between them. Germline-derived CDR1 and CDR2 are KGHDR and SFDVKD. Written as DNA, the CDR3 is TGTGCCACCAGTGATACAAGGGCGGGACAAGGGAGTGGCTACACCTTC. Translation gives CATSDTRAGQGSGYTF.

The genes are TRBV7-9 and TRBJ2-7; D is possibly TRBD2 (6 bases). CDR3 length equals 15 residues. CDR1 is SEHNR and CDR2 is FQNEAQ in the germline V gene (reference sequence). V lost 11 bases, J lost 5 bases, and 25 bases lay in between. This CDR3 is CAGSGGVRPVDEQYF. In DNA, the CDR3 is TGTGCCGGGAGCGGCGGGGTTAGACCGGTGGACGAGCAGTACTTC.

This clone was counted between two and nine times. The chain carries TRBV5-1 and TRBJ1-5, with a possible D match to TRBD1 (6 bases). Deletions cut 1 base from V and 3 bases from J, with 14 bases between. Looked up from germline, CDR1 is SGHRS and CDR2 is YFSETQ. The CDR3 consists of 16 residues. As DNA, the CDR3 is TGCGCCAGCAGCTTGTCCCCAGGGGCTATCAATCAGCCCCAGCATTTT. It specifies CASSLSPGAINQPQHF.

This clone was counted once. The DNA of the CDR3 is TGTGCCAGCAGCCAAAAAAGTAGGGAAGCTTTCTTT. This codes for CASSQKSREAFF. The V and J genes are TRBV4-2 and TRBJ1-1; D gene uncertain. This CDR3 spans 12 amino acids. Looked up from germline, CDR1 is LGHNA and CDR2 is YNFKEQ. V lost 2 bases and J lost 8, with 9 bases in between.

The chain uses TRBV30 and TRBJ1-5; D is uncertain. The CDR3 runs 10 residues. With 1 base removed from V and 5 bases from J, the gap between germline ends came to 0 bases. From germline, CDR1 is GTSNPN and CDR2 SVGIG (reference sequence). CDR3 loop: CAWSDQPQHF. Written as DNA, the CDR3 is TGTGCCTGGAGTGATCAGCCCCAGCATTTT.

This CDR3 is CASSFRGFLTF. CDR3 nucleotides: TGTGCCAGCAGCTTTCGGGGATTCCTCACCTTC. J is TRBJ1-2 and V is TRBV6-2 or TRBV6-3; D not resolved. The CDR3 runs to 11 residues. Trimming took 6 bases from V and 13 from J, leaving 15 bases between them. Germline lookup yields CDR1 MNHEY and CDR2 SVGEGT.

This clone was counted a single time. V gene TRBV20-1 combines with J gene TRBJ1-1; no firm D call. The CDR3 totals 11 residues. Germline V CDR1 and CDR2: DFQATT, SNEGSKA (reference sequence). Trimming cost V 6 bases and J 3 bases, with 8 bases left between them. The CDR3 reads CSASKDTEAFF. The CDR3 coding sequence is TGCAGTGCCTCCAAGGACACTGAAGCTTTCTTT.

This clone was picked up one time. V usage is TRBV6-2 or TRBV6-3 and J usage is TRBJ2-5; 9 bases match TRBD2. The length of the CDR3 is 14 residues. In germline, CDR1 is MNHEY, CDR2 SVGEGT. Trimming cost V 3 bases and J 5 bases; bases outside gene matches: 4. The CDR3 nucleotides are TGTGCCAGCAGTTATGCGGGGGGGGATGAGACCCAGTACTTC. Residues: CASSYAGGDETQYF.

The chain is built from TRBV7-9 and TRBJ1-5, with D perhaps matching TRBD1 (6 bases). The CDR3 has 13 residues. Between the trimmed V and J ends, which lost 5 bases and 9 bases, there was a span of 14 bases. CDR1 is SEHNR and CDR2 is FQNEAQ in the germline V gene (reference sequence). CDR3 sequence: CASSRSGGRPQHF. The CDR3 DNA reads TGTGCCAGCAGCCGGAGCGGGGGCCGGCCCCAGCATTTT.

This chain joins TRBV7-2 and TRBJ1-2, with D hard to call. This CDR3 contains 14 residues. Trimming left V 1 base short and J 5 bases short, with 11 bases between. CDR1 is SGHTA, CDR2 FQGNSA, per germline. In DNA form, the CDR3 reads TGTGCCAGCAGCTTAGATGGGCCGCTGTATGGCTACACCTTC. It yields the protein CASSLDGPLYGYTF.

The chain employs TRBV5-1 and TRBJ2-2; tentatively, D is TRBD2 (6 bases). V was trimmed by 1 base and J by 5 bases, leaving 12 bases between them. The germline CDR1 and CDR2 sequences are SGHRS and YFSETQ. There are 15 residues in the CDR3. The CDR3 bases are TGCGCCAGCAGCTTGATTCAGGGAGGAACCGGGGAGCTGTTTTTT. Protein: CASSLIQGGTGELFF.

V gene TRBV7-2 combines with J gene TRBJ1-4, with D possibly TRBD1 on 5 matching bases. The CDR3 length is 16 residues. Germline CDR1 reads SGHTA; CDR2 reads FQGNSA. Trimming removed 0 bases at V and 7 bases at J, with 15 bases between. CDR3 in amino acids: CASSLAQGRVGEKLFF. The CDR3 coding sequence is TGTGCCAGCAGCTTAGCGCAGGGCAGGGTGGGTGAAAAACTGTTTTTT.

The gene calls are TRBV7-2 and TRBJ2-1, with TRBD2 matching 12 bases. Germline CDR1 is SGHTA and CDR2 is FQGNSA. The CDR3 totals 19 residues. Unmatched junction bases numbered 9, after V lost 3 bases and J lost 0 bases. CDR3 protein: CASSFVTSGGMSSYNEQFF. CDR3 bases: TGTGCCAGCAGCTTTGTGACTAGCGGGGGAATGAGCTCCTACAATGAGCAGTTCTTC.